This TCR beta chain was captured in a study of PD-1 blockade in classical Hodgkin lymphoma. Profiled with immunoSEQ multiplex PCR; TCRdb holds only in-frame clones, not every one. The sample lists 100,000 or so clones; 75% to 90% were seen once. Deletions cut 6 bases from V and 3 bases from J, with 7 bases between. Germline V lookup: CDR1 DFQATT, CDR2 SNEGSKA (reference sequence). The CDR3 has 11 amino acids. Each patient experienced a relapse that followed autologous stem cell transplantation, and brentuximab vedotin exposure varied. The chain combines TRBV20-1 with TRBJ2-3; D unresolved. The source material was peripheral blood mononuclear cells (PBMCs), sampled before the second cycle of nivolumab. The sequence came from a human donor with classical Hodgkin lymphoma. CDR3 nucleotides: TGCAGTGCCCTAACGACAGATACGCAGTATTTT. Its translation: CSALTTDTQYF.